The source of this T cell receptor beta chain is a study of T cell responses to AZD1222 COVID-19 vaccine. TCRdb keeps only in-frame clones here, not all; method: immunoSEQ multiplex PCR. The table lists more than 120,000 clones, roughly 90% of them singletons, with under 5.5% in the top ten. The CDR3 totals 15 residues. The sample here was peripheral blood, taken 28 days after the second dose of the MenACWY control vaccine. V gene TRBV21-1 combines with J gene TRBJ1-4. TRBV21-1 is recorded as a pseudogene. This TCR was sampled from an adult who received the MenACWY meningococcal vaccine as a control. The CDR3 DNA sequence: TGTGCCAGCAGCCGATTCGGAAGGAGAGACGAAAAACTGTTTTTT. Residues: CASSRFGRRDEKLFF.